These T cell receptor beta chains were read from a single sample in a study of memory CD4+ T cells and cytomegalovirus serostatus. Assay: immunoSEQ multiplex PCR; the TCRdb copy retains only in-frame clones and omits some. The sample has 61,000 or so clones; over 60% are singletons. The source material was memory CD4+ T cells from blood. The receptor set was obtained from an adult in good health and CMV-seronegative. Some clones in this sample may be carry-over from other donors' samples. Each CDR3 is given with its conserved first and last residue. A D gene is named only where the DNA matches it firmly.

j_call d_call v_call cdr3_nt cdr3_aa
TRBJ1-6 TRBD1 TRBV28 TGTGCCAGCAGCCATTTCCAGGGGGATTCAGATTCACCCCTCCACTTT CASSHFQGDSDSPLHF
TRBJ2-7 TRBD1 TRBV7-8 TGTGCCAGCAGCTTAAACAGGGGGCGCGGGTACGAGCAGTACTTC CASSLNRGRGYEQYF
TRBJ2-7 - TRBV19 TGTGCCAGTAGTATTCAGAGATCCTACGAGCAGTACTTC CASSIQRSYEQYF
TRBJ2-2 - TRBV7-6 TGTGCCAGCAGCCCAAGATCCGGGACTGAGGCCGGGGAGCTGTTTTTT CASSPRSGTEAGELFF
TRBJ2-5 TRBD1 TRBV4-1 TGCGCCAGCAGCCTCGGGACAGCTCAAGAGACCCAGTACTTC CASSLGTAQETQYF
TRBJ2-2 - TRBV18 TGTGCCAGCTCACCCCAACCCCCTAACACCGGGGAGCTGTTTTTT CASSPQPPNTGELFF
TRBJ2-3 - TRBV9 TGTGCCAGCAGCGTATCTCCACTAGTCACAGATACGCAGTATTTT CASSVSPLVTDTQYF
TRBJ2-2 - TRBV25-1 TGTGCCAGCAGTGAGCGGGCTAACACCGGGGAGCTGTTTTTT CASSERANTGELFF
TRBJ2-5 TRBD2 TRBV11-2 TGTGCCAGCAGCTTAGCGGGGCTAGCGGGAGTGTCTTACTTC CASSLAGLAGVSYF
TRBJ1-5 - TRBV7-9 TGTGCCAGCAGCATACAGGGTAGCAGCAATCAGCCCCAGCATTTT CASSIQGSSNQPQHF